A selection of T cell receptor beta chains follows, all from one sample in a study of metastatic and nonmetastatic thyroid tumors. TCRdb used MiXCR to call clones anew from the PCR reads. This sample carries 60,000 or so clones, approximately 4.1% of them seen once, and the ten largest clones take approximately 20%. Material: blood. These receptors were taken from a female donor with papillary thyroid cancer or a benign thyroid nodule (not recorded which). Some clones in this sample may be carry-over from other donors' samples. Each CDR3 is given with its conserved first and last residue. A D gene is named only where the DNA matches it firmly. Only some rows state a clone size, as once, few, many or a class for expanded clones.

J | D | V | size | DNA | CDR3
TRBJ2-7 | NA | TRBV2 | many | TGTGCCAGCAGTGACGGGGGAGCGAACTCCTACGAGCAGTACTTC | CASSDGGANSYEQYF
TRBJ2-3 | NA | TRBV5-4 | many | TGTGCCAGCAGCTTTGAAGGTCCGCGCGATACGCAGTATTTT | CASSFEGPRDTQYF
TRBJ2-2 | NA | TRBV11-2 | few | TGTGCCAGCAGCTTACAAGACTCAGGGTGGTTGGCCGGGGAGCTGTTTTTT | CASSLQDSGWLAGELFF
TRBJ2-1 | TRBD2 | TRBV11-1 | NA | TGTGCCAGCAGATTAGGCCTACTAGCGGGAGGGAACAATGAGCAGTTCTTC | CASRLGLLAGGNNEQFF
TRBJ2-7 | NA | TRBV2 | many | TGTGCCAGCAGTGAACGTTGGGGGTCGATATACGAGCAGTACTTC | CASSERWGSIYEQYF
TRBJ2-2 | NA | TRBV18 | NA | TGTGCCAGCTCACCACTCCAGACCGACACCGGGGAGCTGTTTTTT | CASSPLQTDTGELFF
TRBJ1-2 | NA | TRBV12-5 | NA | TGTGCTAGTGGTTTGGTTCTGGGGGTTAAACCCCTAAGCTATGGCCACACCTTC | CASGLVLGVKPLSYGHTF
TRBJ2-5 | NA | TRBV20-1 | few | TGCAGTGCCCCTAGGTTAGCTAGTCCCTTTAAAGAGACCCAGTACTTC | CSAPRLASPFKETQYF
TRBJ2-3 | NA | TRBV6-1 | many | TGTGCCAGCAGTTATGGACAGACCTACACAGATACGCAGTATTTT | CASSYGQTYTDTQYF
TRBJ2-1 | TRBD2 | TRBV12-3/TRBV12-4 | NA | TGTGCCAGCAGCCCCGCCCGAGGGACTAGCGGTTACAATGAGCAGTTCTTC | CASSPARGTSGYNEQFF
TRBJ2-1 | NA | TRBV12-3/TRBV12-4 | many | TGTGCCAGCAGTGGACAGAGCTCCTACAATGAGCAGTTCTTC | CASSGQSSYNEQFF
TRBJ2-7 | TRBD1 | TRBV2 | many | TGTGCCATCGGAGGGACAGGGATCGGCGAGCAGTACTTC | CAIGGTGIGEQYF
TRBJ2-7 | TRBD1 | TRBV7-9 | many | TGTGCCAGCAGCTTGGGACAGGGCTTCTACGAGCAGTACTTC | CASSLGQGFYEQYF
TRBJ1-2 | NA | TRBV5-1 | many | TGCGCCAGCAGCTCGGGGGGGGAATATGGCTACACCTTC | CASSSGGEYGYTF
TRBJ2-7 | NA | TRBV30 | many | TGTGCCTGGAGTGTATACCCTGGAAGGTACGGGACGAAATACGAGCAGTACTTC | CAWSVYPGRYGTKYEQYF
TRBJ1-2 | NA | TRBV5-6 | few | TGTGCCAGCAGCTTGGACAGCGTGACTAACTATGGCTACACCTTC | CASSLDSVTNYGYTF
TRBJ1-1 | NA | TRBV11-2 | many | TGTGCCAGCACAACGGGGGAGACACTCCTACGAGGGACTGAAGCTTTCTTT | CASTTGETLLRGTEAFF